This TCR beta chain was found in a study of cytomegalovirus exposure and HLA in healthy donors. In this sample, this clone turned up many times. Germline CDR1 is SQVTM and CDR2 is ANQGSEA. The CDR3 totals 14 residues. The V gene lost 7 bases and the J gene lost 7 bases, with 20 bases spanning the gap. PCR primers comprised 60 Vbeta and 13 Jbeta primers. TCRdb's copy holds only in-frame clones and misses some; the assay was immunoSEQ multiplex PCR. The sample carries some 200,000 clones, roughly 76% recorded once. The receptor was isolated from a man in his forties in good health and CMV-seropositive. The material sequenced was PBMCs. The V call is TRBV29-1, the J call TRBJ2-4; TRBD1 is a possible D gene (6 bases). The CDR3 nucleotides read TGCAGCGCATGGACAGTGGATTCTTCGAACATTCAGTACTTC. It yields the protein CSAWTVDSSNIQYF.